The T cell receptor (beta chain) under discussion was sequenced for a study of human T cells and chemical hapten exposure. As for the study in general: A patient group, mainly female, showed alopecia areata, totalis or universalis.

Regarding this clonotype: Its target is not known.

The study's findings and limits: Given that the donors had alopecia, their immune response may differ from that seen in healthy people.

Per the authors' pipeline: With a range of roughly 23,224 to 690,600, the median per sample was around 97,000 TCRs. Each CDR3 protein is one row after TCRdb ran MiXCR on the RACE reads. These V and J calls derive from TCRdb rather than the authors' analysis. The table has 100,000 to 150,000 distinct CDR3 sequences, roughly 15% seen once. Trimming removed 5 bases from V and 3 bases from J, with 13 bases in between. The CDR3 extends over 14 amino acids. Time point described: patch test 1, 2 weeks after DPC sensitization. As for treatment: therapeutic diphenylcyclopropenone sensitization with weekly scalp DPC.

The specimen was whole blood, collected in connection with sensitization to the hapten diphenylcyclopropenone (DPC). The source is a man younger than 30 with alopecia areata. Some clones in this sample may be carry-over from other donors' samples. The chain employs TRBV12-3 or TRBV12-4 and TRBJ1-1; weak D call: TRBD1 (6 bases). In DNA form, the CDR3 reads TGTGCCAGCAGTCACAGGGAGAGGGACACTGAAGCTTTCTTT. As protein: CASSHRERDTEAFF.